The source of this TCR beta chain is a study of T cell responses to AZD1222 COVID-19 vaccine. General study points: Unmutated variant regions are reportedly the target of nearly half of TCRs that are spike-specific. The CD4 TCRs associated with vaccination extended across spike and predominated at 160-218 and 743-854. Seropositive AZD1222 recipients at baseline numbered only five or six.

Libraries were prepared by immunoSEQ multiplex PCR; TCRdb keeps only in-frame clonotypes and omits some of them. The table has 75,000 to 95,000 clones, around 83% seen once. As for this clone: Its specificity is not known.

The CDR3 runs to 11 residues. Germline loops: CDR1 ENHRY, CDR2 SYGVKD. V lost 4 bases to trimming and J lost 6 bases, with 6 bases between them. This receptor was obtained from an adult in good health. Specimen: peripheral blood, collected on day 0 of AZD1222 vaccination. The chain joins TRBV10-3 to TRBJ1-2; D is uncertain. The CDR3 is CAISVGDGYTF. The CDR3 DNA sequence: TGTGCCATCAGTGTTGGGGATGGCTACACCTTC.